This record covers a single T cell receptor (beta chain). Its specificity is unknown. Trimming cost V 6 bases and J 9 bases; bases outside gene matches: 11. Germline CDR1 is SEHNR and CDR2 is FQNEAQ (reference sequence). The length of the CDR3 is 14 residues. The data were obtained in a study of CD8+CD57+ T cells in acquired aplastic anemia. As for the study in general: The study obtained an average of around 3.1 ug of DNA from sorted CD4+ and CD8+ cells. On average, healthy donors gave 8.5 million to 14 million reads for CD4+ cells. Study-wide points: In CD8+ cells, Simpson's diversity showed no significant difference between patients and controls.

Profiles of TCR beta VDJ and CDR3 were generated from a genomic DNA template. MiXCR was run by TCRdb on the reads, yielding one entry per CDR3 protein. This sample has hundreds of thousands of distinct CDR3 sequences, with approximately 70% found just once. Material: sorted CD4+, CD8+, or CD8+CD57+ T cells (not recorded which) from PBMCs. This TCR derives from a human donor in good health, serving as a control. The chain employs TRBV7-9 and TRBJ2-1; the match to TRBD2 covers 7 bases. The CDR3 bases are TGTGCCAGCAGATCGAGGACTAGGGCGCGTGAGCAGTTCTTC. This codes for CASRSRTRAREQFF.